The 6 T cell receptor beta chains below come from one sample, sequenced in a study of molecular identifiers for immune sequencing clone quantification (dated by TCRdb to the late 2010s). To prepare the library, PCR was applied. The data were produced on an Illumina HiSeq 4000. TCRdb took the public reads, trimmed them with fastp at Q25, ran MiXCR for clone calling and kept in-frame beta chains. One record per CDR3 amino acid sequence lists the most common genes and DNA. Within this sample are tens of thousands of distinct CDR3 sequences, with 15% to 20% of them counted one time only. The top ten hold over 1.2% of the sample. Source material: naive CD8+ T cells from blood, with Jurkat cell RNA spiked in. The sample's cell subset or site label, in plain terms: FACS-sorted CD8+CD4-CCR7+CD45RA+ naive T cells. The receptor source for this set is a human donor in good health. Some libraries in this study had Jurkat cell RNA spiked in.

In its sample, this clonotype was seen a few times. Just one base apart from a much larger clone, this may be a read error. The chain combines TRBV13 with TRBJ1-1; D perhaps matches TRBD1 (6 bases). The CDR3 has 15 amino acids. Trimming left V 5 bases short and J 6 bases short, with 19 bases between. Germline V CDR1 and CDR2: PRHDT, FYEKMQ (reference sequence). The CDR3 DNA reads as TGTGCCAGCAGCCCCTCGGAGGGGGGCTACGCTGAAGCTTTCTTT. This translates into CASSPSEGGYAEAFF.

Many counts were recorded for this clonotype. This chain links TRBV7-9 with TRBJ2-2; 8 nucleotides align to TRBD2. The junction had 2 bases not matched to a gene; V was cut back by 11 bases and J by 0 bases. The germline V gene has CDR1 SEHNR and CDR2 FQNEAQ (reference sequence). The length of the CDR3 is 13 residues. CDR3 loop: CAVSGANTGELFF. DNA of the CDR3: TGTGCCGTTAGCGGGGCGAACACCGGGGAGCTGTTTTTT.

This clonotype was seen ten or more times. CDR3 sequence: CATREGENYGYTF. The CDR3, as DNA: TGTGCCACCAGGGAGGGGGAAAACTATGGCTACACCTTC. The genes are TRBV24-1 and TRBJ1-2; D is perhaps TRBD1 (6 bases). The V gene's germline CDR1 is KGHDR and CDR2 SFDVKD. This CDR3 has 13 amino acids. Trimming pared 7 bases from V and 2 bases from J, leaving 10 bases between.

This clonotype came up many times. The CDR3 coding sequence is TGTGCCAGCAGCTCGGGACTAGCGGGAAATACCGGGGAGCTGTTTTTT. Its translation is CASSSGLAGNTGELFF. The chain combines TRBV7-9 with TRBJ2-2; 13 nucleotides align to TRBD2. Germline CDR1 reads SEHNR; CDR2 reads FQNEAQ (reference sequence). V shed 4 bases, J shed 5 bases, and the junction held 4 bases outside the gene matches. The CDR3 contains 16 residues.

This clonotype was seen repeatedly, ten times or more. This chain uses TRBV28 with TRBJ2-3; D gene unclear. V was clipped by 3 bases and J by 2 bases, with 9 bases between them. Germline loops: CDR1 MDHEN, CDR2 SYDVKM. The CDR3 totals 14 residues. The DNA of the CDR3 is TGTGCCAGCAGTTTCCCCAGGATCACAGATACGCAGTATTTT. It encodes CASSFPRITDTQYF.

This clonotype appeared many times. One end of the junction is discordant with germline, which a read error may explain. The chain carries TRBV13 and TRBJ2-7; perhaps D is TRBD1 or TRBD2 (5 bases each). CDR1 is PRHDT and CDR2 is FYEKMQ in the germline V gene (reference sequence). This CDR3 contains 15 residues. CDR3 nucleotides: TGTGCCAGCAGCCAGGCCGGGACGGTCTCCTACGAGCAGTATTTC. Translation gives CASSQAGTVSYEQYF.